This section outlines one T cell receptor (beta chain) sequence together with its context. The antigen remains unidentified. The germline V gene has CDR1 MNHEY and CDR2 SVGAGI. With 2 bases removed from V and 7 bases from J, the gap between germline ends came to 20 bases. The CDR3 sequence is 16 residues long. For TCRbeta, the library was prepared with unique molecular identifiers. TCRdb itself ran the PCR reads through MiXCR, one entry per CDR3 protein. The table lists around 490,000 distinct CDR3 sequences, approximately 10% of them singletons, with less than 15% in the top ten. The data stem from a study of T-cell reconstitution after alpha-beta-depleted transplantation in children. Study findings and constraints: The main origin of T-cell counts and diversity one year after transplant was newly produced T cells. Several hundred expanded graft clones reportedly were the source of alpha-beta T cells about two months after transplant. The high TCRbeta diversity at day 60 in some patients came from surviving recipient T cells and thymic progenitors.

This clonotype originated in a female patient aged 2-9 years who had a stem cell transplant for aplastic anemia, so the T cells may come from the graft donor. Source: PBMCs, mostly from graft donor cells, taken 180 days after TCRalphabeta/CD19-depleted stem cell transplant. This rearrangement joins TRBV6-5 to TRBJ1-1; unclear D gene. DNA for the CDR3: TGTGCCAGCAGTTACAAACAGTCTTCGGGCGGGTTTGAAGCTTTCTTT. The encoded protein is CASSYKQSSGGFEAFF.